This TCR beta chain was captured in a study of memory CD4+ T cells and cytomegalovirus serostatus. Across the whole study: Healthy Belgian adult donors included nine or ten CMV-positive and about two dozen CMV-negative people. Study-wide results and limits: Each of around 69 CMV-associated TCRbeta sequences occurred in one to five individuals.

This clone was detected only a few times. What it binds is not known. Repertoires were generated with immunoSEQ multiplex PCR, while TCRdb's copy carries only in-frame clones and drops some. The sample includes 25,000 to 35,000 clones, 65% to 80% seen only once; the top ten take 0.5% to 0.8%. Single viable CD3+CD4+CD8-CD45RO+ cells were sorted as the memory CD4+ T cells. Donors' CMV status reflects serum IgG against pp150, pp28, p38, p52. V was clipped by 8 bases and J by 1 base, with 12 bases between them. The CDR3 sequence is 15 residues long. Germline CDR1 reads LNHDA; CDR2 reads SQIVND (reference sequence).

Sequencing was done on a sample of memory CD4+ T cells from blood. The genes are TRBV19 and TRBJ2-6; D not certain. The sequence came from an adult in good health and CMV-seronegative. Some clones in this sample may be carry-over from other donors' samples. CDR3 sequence (DNA): TGTGCCAGTGCCCAACCTCTTTCTGGGGCCAACGTCCTGACTTTC. Translating it yields CASAQPLSGANVLTF.